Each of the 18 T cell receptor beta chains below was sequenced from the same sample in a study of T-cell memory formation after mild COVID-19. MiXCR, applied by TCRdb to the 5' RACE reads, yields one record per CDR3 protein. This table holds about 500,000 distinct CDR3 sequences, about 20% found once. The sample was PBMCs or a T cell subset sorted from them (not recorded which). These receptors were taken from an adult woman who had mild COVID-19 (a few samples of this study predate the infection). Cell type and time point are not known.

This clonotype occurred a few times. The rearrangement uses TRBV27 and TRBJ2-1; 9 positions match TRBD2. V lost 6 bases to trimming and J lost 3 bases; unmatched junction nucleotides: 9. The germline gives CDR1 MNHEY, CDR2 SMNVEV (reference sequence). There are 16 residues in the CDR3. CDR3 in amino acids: CASRITGTSNYNEQFF. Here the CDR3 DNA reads TGTGCCAGCAGAATAACCGGGACTAGCAACTACAATGAGCAGTTCTTC.

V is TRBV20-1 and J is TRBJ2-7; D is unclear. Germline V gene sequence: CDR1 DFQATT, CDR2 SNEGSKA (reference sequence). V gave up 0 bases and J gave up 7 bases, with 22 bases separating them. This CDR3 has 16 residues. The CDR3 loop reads CSARDRNSGVYVEQYF. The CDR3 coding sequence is TGCAGTGCTAGAGATAGGAACAGTGGGGTCTACGTAGAGCAGTACTTC.

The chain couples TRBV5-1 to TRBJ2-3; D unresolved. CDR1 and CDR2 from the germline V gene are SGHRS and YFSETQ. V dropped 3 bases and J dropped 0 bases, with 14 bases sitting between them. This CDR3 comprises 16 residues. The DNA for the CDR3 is TGCGCCAGCAGCTCCGGGTCAGCCTCTAGCACAGATACGCAGTATTTT. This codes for CASSSGSASSTDTQYF.

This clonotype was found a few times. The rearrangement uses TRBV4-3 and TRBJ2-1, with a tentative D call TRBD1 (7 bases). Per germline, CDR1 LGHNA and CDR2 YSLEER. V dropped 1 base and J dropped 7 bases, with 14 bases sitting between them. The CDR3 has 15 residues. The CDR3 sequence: CASSQGQGGTNEQFF. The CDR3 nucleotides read TGCGCCAGCAGCCAAGGGCAGGGGGGTACGAATGAGCAGTTCTTC.

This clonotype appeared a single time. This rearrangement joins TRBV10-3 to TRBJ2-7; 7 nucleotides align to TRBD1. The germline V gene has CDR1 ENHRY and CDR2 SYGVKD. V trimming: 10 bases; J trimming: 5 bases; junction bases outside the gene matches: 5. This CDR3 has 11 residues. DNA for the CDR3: TGTGCCACCCGACAGGGTAACGAGCAGTACTTC. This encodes CATRQGNEQYF.

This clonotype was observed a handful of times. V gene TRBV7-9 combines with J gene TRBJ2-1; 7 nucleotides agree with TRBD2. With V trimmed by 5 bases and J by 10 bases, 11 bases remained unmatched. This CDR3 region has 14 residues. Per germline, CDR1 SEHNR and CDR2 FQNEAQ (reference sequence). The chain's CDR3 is CASSPSTSWGEQFF. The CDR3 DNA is TGTGCCAGCAGCCCCTCGACTAGCTGGGGAGAGCAGTTCTTC.

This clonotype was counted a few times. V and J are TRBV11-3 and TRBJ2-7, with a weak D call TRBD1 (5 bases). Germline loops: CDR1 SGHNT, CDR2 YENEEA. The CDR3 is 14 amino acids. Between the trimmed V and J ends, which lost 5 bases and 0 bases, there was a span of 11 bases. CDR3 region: CASSLRQSSYEQYF. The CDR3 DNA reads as TGTGCCAGCAGCCTCCGACAGAGCTCCTACGAGCAGTACTTC.

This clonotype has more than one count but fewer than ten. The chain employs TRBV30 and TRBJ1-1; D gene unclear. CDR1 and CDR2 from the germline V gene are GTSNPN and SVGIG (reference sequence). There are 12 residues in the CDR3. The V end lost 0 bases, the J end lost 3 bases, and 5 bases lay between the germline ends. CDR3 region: CAWSVLDTEAFF. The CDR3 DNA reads TGTGCCTGGAGTGTACTGGACACTGAAGCTTTCTTT.

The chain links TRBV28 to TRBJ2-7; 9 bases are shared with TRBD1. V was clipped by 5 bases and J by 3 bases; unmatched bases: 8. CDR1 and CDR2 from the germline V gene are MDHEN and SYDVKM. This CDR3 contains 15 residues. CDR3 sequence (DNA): TGTGCCAGCAGTCCACAGGGGGCACGCTACTACGAGCAGTACTTC. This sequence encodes CASSPQGARYYEQYF.

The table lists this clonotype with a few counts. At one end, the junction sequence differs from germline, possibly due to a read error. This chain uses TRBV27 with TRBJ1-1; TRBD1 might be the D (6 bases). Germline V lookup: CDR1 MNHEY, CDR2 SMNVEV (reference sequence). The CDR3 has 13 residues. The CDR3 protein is CASRLSGQLEAFF. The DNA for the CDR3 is TGTGCCAGCAGATTATCGGGACAACTTGAAGCTTTCTTT.

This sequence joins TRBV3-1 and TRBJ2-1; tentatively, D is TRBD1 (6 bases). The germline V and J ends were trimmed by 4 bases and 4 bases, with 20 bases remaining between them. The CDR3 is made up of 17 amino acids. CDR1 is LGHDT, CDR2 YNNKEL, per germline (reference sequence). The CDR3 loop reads CASSPRDTGNIYNEQFF. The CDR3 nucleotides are TGTGCCAGCAGCCCACGGGACACTGGGAATATTTACAATGAGCAGTTCTTC.

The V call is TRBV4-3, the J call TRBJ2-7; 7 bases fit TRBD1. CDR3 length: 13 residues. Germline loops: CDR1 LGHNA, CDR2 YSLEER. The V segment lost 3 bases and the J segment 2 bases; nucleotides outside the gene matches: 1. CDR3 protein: CASSQGQTYEQYF. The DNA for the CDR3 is TGCGCCAGCAGCCAGGGACAGACCTACGAGCAGTACTTC.

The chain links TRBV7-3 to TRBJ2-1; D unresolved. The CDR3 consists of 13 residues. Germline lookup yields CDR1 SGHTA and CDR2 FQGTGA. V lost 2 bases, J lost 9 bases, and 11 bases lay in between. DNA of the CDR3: TGTGCCAGCAGCTTAGCGGAAGGGATTGAGCAGTTCTTC. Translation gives CASSLAEGIEQFF.

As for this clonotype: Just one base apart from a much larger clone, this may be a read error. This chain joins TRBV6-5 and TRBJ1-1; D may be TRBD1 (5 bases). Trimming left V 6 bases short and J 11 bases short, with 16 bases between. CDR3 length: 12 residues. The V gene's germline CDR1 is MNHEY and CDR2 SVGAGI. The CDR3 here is CASSIRGREAFF. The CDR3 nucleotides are TGTGCCAGCAGCATCCGGGGGAGGGAGGCTTTCTTT.

This CDR3 is CASSSITGADTQYF. The CDR3 DNA sequence: TGTGCCAGCAGTTCCATTACAGGGGCAGATACGCAGTATTTT. The rearrangement links TRBV6-6 to TRBJ2-3; 7 nucleotides agree with TRBD1. J was trimmed by 4 bases and V by 4 bases; bases with no gene match: 5. Germline V lookup: CDR1 MNHNY, CDR2 SVGAGI (reference sequence). This CDR3 contains 14 residues.

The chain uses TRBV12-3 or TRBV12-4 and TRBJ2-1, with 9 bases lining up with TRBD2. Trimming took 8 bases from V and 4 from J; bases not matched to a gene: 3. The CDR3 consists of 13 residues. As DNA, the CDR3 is TGTGCCAGCGTCAGCGGGAGGTACAATGAGCAGTTCTTC. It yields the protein CASVSGRYNEQFF.

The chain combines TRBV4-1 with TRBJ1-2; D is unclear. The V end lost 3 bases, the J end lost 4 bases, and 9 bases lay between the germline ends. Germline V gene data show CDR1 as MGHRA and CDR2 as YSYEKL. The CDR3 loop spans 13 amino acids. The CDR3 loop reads CASSQAQLYGYTF. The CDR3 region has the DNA TGCGCCAGCAGCCAGGCTCAACTCTATGGCTACACCTTC.

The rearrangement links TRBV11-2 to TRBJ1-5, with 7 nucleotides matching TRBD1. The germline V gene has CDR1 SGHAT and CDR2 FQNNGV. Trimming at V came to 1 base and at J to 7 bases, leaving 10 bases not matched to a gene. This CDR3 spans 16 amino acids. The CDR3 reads CASSLGLRGGGQPQHF. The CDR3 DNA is TGTGCCAGCAGCTTAGGCCTCAGGGGGGGTGGACAGCCCCAGCATTTT.